The present T cell receptor beta chain was sequenced within a study of Ad26.COV2.S vaccination and SARS-CoV-2 variants. Overall study: Donor was assigned to the Ad26.COV2.S arm of trial COV1001.

The CDR3 is made up of 16 amino acids. The germline V gene encodes CDR1 SGHAT and CDR2 FQNNGV. V was pared by 3 bases and J by 2 bases, with 14 bases between. Sequencing was performed with immunoSEQ multiplex PCR; in TCRdb, only in-frame clones are kept and a portion is missing. In the table there are more than 300,000 clones, about 86% of which are singletons. The treatment is: approximately 18 received Ad26.COV2.S at low or high dose, single or two shots; five or six received placebo; per-sample allocation not given. Sampling took place 63 days after the first vaccine or placebo injection. An Ad26 vector was used to express Wuhan-strain SARS-CoV-2 spike as the vaccine.

The source was peripheral blood, collected in a trial of Ad26.COV2.S vaccine versus placebo. This sequence was found in a person aged 18 to 65 who received the Ad26.COV2.S COVID-19 vaccine or a placebo. The chain combines TRBV11-2 with TRBJ1-3; D unclear. This CDR3 is CASSLAAPRTGNTIYF. The CDR3 DNA reads as TGTGCCAGCAGCTTGGCCGCCCCCAGGACTGGAAACACCATATATTTT.